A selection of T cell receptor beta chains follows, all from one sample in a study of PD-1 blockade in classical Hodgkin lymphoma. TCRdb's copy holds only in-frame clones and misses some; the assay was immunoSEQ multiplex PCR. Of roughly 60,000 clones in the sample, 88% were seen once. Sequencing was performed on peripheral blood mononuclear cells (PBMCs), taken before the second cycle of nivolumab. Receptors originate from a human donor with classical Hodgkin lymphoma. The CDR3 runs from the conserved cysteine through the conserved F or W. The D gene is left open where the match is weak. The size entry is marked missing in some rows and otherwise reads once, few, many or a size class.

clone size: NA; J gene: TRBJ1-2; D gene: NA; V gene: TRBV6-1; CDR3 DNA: TGTGCCAGCAGTGAATTATACGGATTATCAGGCTACACCTTC; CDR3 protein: CASSELYGLSGYTF
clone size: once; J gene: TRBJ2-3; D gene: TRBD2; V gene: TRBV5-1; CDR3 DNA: TGCGCCAGCAGCCCCGGGGGGGCCTCGGGAGATACGCAGTATTTT; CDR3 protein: CASSPGGASGDTQYF
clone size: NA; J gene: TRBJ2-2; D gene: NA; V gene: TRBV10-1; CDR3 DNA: TGCGCCAGCAGTGGGCAGGGTACCACCGGGGAGCTGTTTTTT; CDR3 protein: CASSGQGTTGELFF
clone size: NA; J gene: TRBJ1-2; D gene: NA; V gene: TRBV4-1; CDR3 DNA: TGCGCCAGCAGCCAAGATCGGCAGGGAGATTATGGCTACACCTTC; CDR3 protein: CASSQDRQGDYGYTF
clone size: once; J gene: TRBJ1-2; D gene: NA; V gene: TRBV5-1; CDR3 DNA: TGCGCCAGCAGGTACGATACGCAAATAAACTATGGCTACACCTTC; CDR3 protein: CASRYDTQINYGYTF
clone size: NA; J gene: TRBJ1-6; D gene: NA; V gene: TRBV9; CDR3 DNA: TGTGCCAGCAGCGTAGAGGTTCATAATTCACCCCTCCACTTT; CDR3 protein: CASSVEVHNSPLHF
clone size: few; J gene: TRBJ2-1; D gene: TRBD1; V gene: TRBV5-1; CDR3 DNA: TGCGCCAGCAGCTTGACAGGGGGATCCAACAATGAGCAGTTCTTC; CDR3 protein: CASSLTGGSNNEQFF
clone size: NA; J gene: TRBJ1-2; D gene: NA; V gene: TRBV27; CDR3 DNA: TGTGCCAGCAGTTACTTTCCAGGGAACTATGGCTACACCTTC; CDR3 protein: CASSYFPGNYGYTF
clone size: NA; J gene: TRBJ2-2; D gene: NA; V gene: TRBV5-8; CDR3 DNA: TGTGCCAGCAGCTGGGACCCCGTCGGGGTCACCGGGGAGCTGTTTTTT; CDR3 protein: CASSWDPVGVTGELFF
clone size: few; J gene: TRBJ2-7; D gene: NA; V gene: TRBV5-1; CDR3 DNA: TGCGCCAGCAGCTTGGGTCCAGGGGGGTCCTACGAGCAGTACTTC; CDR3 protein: CASSLGPGGSYEQYF
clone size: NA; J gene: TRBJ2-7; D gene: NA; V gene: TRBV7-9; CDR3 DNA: TGTGCCAGCAGCTCGACAGACTACGAGCAGTACTTC; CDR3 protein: CASSSTDYEQYF
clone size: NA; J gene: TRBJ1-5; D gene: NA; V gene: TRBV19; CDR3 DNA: TGTGCCAGTAGTATCGAAAGGGACCAGCCCCAGCATTTT; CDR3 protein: CASSIERDQPQHF
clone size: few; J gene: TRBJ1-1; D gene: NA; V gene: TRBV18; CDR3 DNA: TGTGCCAGCTCACCCGGGAGCCCGGGGGCCAACACTGAAGCTTTCTTT; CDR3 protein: CASSPGSPGANTEAFF
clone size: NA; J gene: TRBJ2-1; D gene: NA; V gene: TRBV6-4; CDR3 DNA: TGTGCCAGCAGTGACACCTGGACAGCCTCCTACAATGAGCAGTTCTTC; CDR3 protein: CASSDTWTASYNEQFF
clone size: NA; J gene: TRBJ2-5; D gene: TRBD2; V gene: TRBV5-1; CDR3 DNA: TGCGCCAGCAGCTTAGCGGGGGGGCCTCAAGAGACCCAGTACTTC; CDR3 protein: CASSLAGGPQETQYF
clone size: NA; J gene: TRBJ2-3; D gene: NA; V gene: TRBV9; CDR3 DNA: TGTGCCAGCAGCGAGAGGACCGGTACCTTAGGGGTTCGGCAGTATTTT; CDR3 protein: CASSERTGTLGVRQYF
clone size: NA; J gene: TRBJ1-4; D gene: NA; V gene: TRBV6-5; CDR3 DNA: TGTGCCAGCACTGCCCGCACTAATGAAAAACTGTTTTTT; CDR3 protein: CASTARTNEKLFF
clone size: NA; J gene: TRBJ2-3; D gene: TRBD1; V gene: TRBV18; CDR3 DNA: TGTGCCAGCTCAGCTTTCAGGGGGCGGGCAGATACGCAGTATTTT; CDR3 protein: CASSAFRGRADTQYF
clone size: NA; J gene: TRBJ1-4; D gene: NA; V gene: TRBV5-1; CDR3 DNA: TGCGCCAGCAGCTTGACAGGGACCACTAATGAAAAACTGTTTTTT; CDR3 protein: CASSLTGTTNEKLFF
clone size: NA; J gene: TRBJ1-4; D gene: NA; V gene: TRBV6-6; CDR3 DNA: TGTGCCAGCAGTTCAGGGGATGAAAAACTGTTTTTT; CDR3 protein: CASSSGDEKLFF
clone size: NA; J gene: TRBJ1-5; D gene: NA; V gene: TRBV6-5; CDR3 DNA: TGTGCCAGCAGTCGGACAGCCGGGAGCAATCAGCCCCAGCATTTT; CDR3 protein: CASSRTAGSNQPQHF
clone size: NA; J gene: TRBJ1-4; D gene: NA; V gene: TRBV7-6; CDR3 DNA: TGTGCCAGCAGCTTAGAACCGGGGGTGAATAATGAAAAACTGTTTTTT; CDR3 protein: CASSLEPGVNNEKLFF
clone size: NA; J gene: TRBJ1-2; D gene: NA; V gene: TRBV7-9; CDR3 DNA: TGTGCCAGCAGCTTAGGGGGCTACACCTTC; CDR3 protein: CASSLGGYTF
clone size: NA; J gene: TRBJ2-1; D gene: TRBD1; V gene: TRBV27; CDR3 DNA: TGTGCCAGCAGGAGACAGGGGGGGCTTGGGAATGAGCAGTTCTTC; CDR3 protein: CASRRQGGLGNEQFF
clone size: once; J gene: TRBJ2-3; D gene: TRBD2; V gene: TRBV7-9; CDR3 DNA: TGTGCCAGCAGCTTAGCGATAGCGGGCCGTAGCACAGATACGCAGTATTTT; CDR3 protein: CASSLAIAGRSTDTQYF
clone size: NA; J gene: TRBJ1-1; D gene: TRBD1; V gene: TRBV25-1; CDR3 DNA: TGTGCCAGCAGTCGGAGGGGGCAGGGAAACACTGAAGCTTTCTTT; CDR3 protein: CASSRRGQGNTEAFF
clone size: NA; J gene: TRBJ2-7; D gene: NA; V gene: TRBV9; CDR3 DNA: TGTGCCAGCAGCGTAGGGACAGAAACCTACGAGCAGTACTTC; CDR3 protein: CASSVGTETYEQYF
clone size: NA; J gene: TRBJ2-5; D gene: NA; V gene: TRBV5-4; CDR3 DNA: TGTGCCAGCAGCTTTCCCTTAGGGCAGGGAAGAGCAGAGACCCAGTACTTC; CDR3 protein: CASSFPLGQGRAETQYF
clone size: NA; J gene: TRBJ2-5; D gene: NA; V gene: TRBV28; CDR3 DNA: TGTGCCAGCAGACGGGAGACCCAGTACTTC; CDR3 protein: CASRRETQYF
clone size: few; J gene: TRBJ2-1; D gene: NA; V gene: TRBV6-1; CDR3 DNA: TGTGCCAGCAGCCCGAGCTACAATGAGCAGTTCTTC; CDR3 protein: CASSPSYNEQFF
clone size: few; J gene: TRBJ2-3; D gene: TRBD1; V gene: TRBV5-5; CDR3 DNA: TGTGCCAGCAGCTCGGTTGGCGGGACAGGCCCCACAGATACGCAGTATTTT; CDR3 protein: CASSSVGGTGPTDTQYF
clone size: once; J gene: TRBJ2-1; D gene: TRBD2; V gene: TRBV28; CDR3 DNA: TGTGCCAGCAGTTTTCTTGGACTAGCGGGGGTGGATGAGCAGTTCTTC; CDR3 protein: CASSFLGLAGVDEQFF
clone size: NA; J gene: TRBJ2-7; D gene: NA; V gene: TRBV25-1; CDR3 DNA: TGTGCCAGTCGGGCCTCAGGGAGCCTCTCCTACGAGCAGTACTTC; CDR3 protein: CASRASGSLSYEQYF
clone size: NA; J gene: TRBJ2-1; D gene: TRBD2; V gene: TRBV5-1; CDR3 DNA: TGCGCCAGCAGCTTGGCAGCGGGGGGATTTTACAATGAGCAGTTCTTC; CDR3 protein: CASSLAAGGFYNEQFF
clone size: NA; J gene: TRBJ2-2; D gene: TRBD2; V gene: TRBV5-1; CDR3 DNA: TGCGCCAGCAGCTTGGAGCAGCGGGGGGCCATGGACACCGGGGAGCTGTTTTTT; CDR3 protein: CASSLEQRGAMDTGELFF
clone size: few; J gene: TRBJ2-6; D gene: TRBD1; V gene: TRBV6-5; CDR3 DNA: TGTGCCAGCAGGGCCCAGGGGGTTGGGGCCAACGTCCTGACTTTC; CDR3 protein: CASRAQGVGANVLTF
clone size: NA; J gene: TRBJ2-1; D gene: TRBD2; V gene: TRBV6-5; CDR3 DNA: TGTGCCAGCAGTTACAACGGACTAGCGGAACACAATGAGCAGTTCTTC; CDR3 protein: CASSYNGLAEHNEQFF
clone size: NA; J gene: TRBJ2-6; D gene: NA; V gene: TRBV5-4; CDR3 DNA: TGTGCCAGCAGGCGCTCGGGACACGGGACCTCTGGGGCCAACGTCCTGACTTTC; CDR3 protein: CASRRSGHGTSGANVLTF
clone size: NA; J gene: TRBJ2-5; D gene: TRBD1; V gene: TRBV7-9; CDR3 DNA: TGTGCCAGCAGCTCCACTATAGGACAGGCGTACCAAGAGACCCAGTACTTC; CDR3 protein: CASSSTIGQAYQETQYF
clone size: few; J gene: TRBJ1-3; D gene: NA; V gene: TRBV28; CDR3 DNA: TGTGCCAGCAGTGCTCAACAGGTGGCTGGAAACACCATATATTTT; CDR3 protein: CASSAQQVAGNTIYF
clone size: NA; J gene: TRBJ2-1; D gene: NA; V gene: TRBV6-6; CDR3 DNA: TGTGCCAGCAGTTACGGTTTGAACAGCCCCTACAATGAGCAGTTCTTC; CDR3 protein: CASSYGLNSPYNEQFF
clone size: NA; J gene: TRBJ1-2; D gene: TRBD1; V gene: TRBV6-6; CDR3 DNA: TGTGCCAGCAGTTACAAAGGGGGCAACTATGGCTACACCTTC; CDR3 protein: CASSYKGGNYGYTF
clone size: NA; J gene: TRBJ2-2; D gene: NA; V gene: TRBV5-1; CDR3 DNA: TGCGCCAGCAACCCCGGGACTGATGGGGAGCTGTTTTTT; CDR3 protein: CASNPGTDGELFF
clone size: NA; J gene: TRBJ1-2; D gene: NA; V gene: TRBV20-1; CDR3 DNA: TGCAGTGCTAGAACAGGGTATGGCTACACCTTC; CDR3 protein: CSARTGYGYTF
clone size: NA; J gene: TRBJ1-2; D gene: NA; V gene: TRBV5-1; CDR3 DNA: TGCGCCAGCGGGACCCCAGACTATGGCTACACCTTC; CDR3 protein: CASGTPDYGYTF
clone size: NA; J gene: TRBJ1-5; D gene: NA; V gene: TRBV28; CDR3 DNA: TGTGCCAGCAGTGCCGCAGGGTTTAGGAATCAGCCCCAGCATTTT; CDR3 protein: CASSAAGFRNQPQHF
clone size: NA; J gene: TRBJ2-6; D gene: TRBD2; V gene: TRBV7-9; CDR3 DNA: TGTGCCAGCAGCCTCGGGAGGGGGGCCAACGTCCTGACTTTC; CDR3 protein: CASSLGRGANVLTF
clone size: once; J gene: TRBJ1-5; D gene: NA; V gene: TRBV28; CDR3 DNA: TGTGCCAGCAGTTTATCAGGGTACAATCAGCCCCAGCATTTT; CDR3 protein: CASSLSGYNQPQHF
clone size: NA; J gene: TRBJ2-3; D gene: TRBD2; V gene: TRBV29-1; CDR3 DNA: TGCAGCGTTGGACGGGGGGGCTTAGAGACAGATACGCAGTATTTT; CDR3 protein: CSVGRGGLETDTQYF
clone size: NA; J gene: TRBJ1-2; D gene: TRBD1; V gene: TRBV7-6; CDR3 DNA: TGTGCCAGCAGCCCCGAAGGGGGCGGCTACTATGGCTACACCTTC; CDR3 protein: CASSPEGGGYYGYTF
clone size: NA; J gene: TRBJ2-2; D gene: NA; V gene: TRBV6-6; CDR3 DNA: TGTGCCAGCGCGCCAAGAAACACCGGGGAGCTGTTTTTT; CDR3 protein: CASAPRNTGELFF
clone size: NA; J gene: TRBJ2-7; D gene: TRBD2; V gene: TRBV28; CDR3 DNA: TGTGCCAGCAGTTCAGCGGGGGTGTTTTACGAGCAGTACTTC; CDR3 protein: CASSSAGVFYEQYF
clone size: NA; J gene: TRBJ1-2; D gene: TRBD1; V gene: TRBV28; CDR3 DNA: TGTGCCAGCAGGAAACCGGGACAGTTAGCTAACTATGGCTACACCTTC; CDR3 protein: CASRKPGQLANYGYTF
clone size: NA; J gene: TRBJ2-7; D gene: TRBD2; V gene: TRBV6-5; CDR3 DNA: TGTGCCAGCAGGGCGGTCGGGGGGGCGGCCTACGAGCAGTACTTC; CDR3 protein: CASRAVGGAAYEQYF
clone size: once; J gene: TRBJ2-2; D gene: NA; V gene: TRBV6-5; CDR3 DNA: TGTGCCAGCAGTTCGTTACTCGTCGATTTAACCGGGGAGCTGTTTTTT; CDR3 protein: CASSSLLVDLTGELFF
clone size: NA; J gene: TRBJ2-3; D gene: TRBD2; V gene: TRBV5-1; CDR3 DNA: TGCGCCAGCAGCTTTGGACTAGCGGGGGGTAGCACAGATACGCAGTATTTT; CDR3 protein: CASSFGLAGGSTDTQYF
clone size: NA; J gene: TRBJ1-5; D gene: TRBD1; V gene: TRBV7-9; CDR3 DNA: TGTGCCAGCAGCTTAGGGGGGACAGGTATTGCTCCCCAGCATTTT; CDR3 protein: CASSLGGTGIAPQHF